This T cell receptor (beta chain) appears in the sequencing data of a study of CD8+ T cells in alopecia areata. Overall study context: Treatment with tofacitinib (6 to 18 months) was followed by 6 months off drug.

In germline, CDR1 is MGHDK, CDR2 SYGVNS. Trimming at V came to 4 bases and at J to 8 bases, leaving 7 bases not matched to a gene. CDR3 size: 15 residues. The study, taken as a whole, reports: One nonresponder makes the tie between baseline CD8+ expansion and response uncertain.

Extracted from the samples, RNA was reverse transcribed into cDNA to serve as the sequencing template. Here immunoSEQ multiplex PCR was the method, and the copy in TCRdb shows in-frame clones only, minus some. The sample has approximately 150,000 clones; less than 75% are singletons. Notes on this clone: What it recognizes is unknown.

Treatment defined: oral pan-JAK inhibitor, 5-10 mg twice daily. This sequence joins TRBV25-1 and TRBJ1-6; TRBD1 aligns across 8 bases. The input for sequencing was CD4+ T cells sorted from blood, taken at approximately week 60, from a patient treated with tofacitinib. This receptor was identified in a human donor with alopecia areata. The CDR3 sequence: CASSADRGKDSPLHF. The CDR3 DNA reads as TGTGCCAGCAGTGCCGACAGGGGCAAGGATTCACCCCTCCACTTT. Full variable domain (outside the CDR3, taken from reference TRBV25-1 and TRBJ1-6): EADIYQTPRYLVIGTGKKITLECSQTMGHDKMYWYQQDPGMELHLIHYSYGVNSTEKGDLSSESTVSRIRTEHFPLTLESARPSHTSQYLCASSADRGKDSPLHFGNGTRLTVT.